This T cell receptor (beta chain) was identified during a study of control samples from healthy donors and cancer patients. Profiled with immunoSEQ multiplex PCR; TCRdb holds only in-frame clones, not every one. The sample shows 200,000 or so clones, around 90% of them seen only once. Trimming cost V 0 bases and J 2 bases; bases outside gene matches: 4. This CDR3 spans 16 amino acids. The germline V gene has CDR1 SNHLY and CDR2 FYNNEI. The gene calls are TRBV2 and TRBJ2-1; TRBD2 agrees at 7 bases. Sequencing was carried out using blood. This TCR was sampled from a man aged 25-45 years in good health. The CDR3 DNA reads TGTGCCAGCAGTGAAGCGGGAGGGCACGCCTACAATGAGCAGTTCTTC. Residues: CASSEAGGHAYNEQFF. The full variable domain, its missing parts supplied by reference TRBV2 and TRBJ2-1, is EPEVTQTPSHQVTQMGQEVILRCVPISNHLYFYWYRQILGQKVEFLVSFYNNEISEKSEIFDDQFSVERPDGSNFTLKIRSTKLEDSAMYFCASSEAGGHAYNEQFFGPGTRLTVL.